Listed here are 8 T cell receptor beta chains from one sample, sequenced in a study of blood T cell repertoires in COVID-19. This table comes from immunoSEQ multiplex PCR, and its TCRdb copy is limited to in-frame clones, with some not included. The sample shows around 100,000 clones, more than 85% of them seen only once. The sample comprised peripheral blood. The receptor set was obtained from a man aged 55 to 69 with acute or convalescent COVID-19.

This clone was found once. This chain uses TRBV19 with TRBJ1-6; D is possibly TRBD1 (5 bases). Germline lookup yields CDR1 LNHDA and CDR2 SQIVND (reference sequence). This CDR3 spans 14 amino acids. V lost 2 bases and J 9 bases, leaving 11 bases between the germline ends. CDR3 loop: CASSIRGIASPLHF. In DNA, the CDR3 is TGTGCCAGTAGTATACGGGGGATCGCTTCACCCCTCCACTTT. The entire variable domain, with the rest obtained from reference TRBV19 and TRBJ1-6, is as follows: DGGITQSPKYLFRKEGQNVTLSCEQNLNHDAMYWYRQDPGQGLRLIYYSQIVNDFQKGDIAEGYSVSREKKESFPLTVTSAQKNPTAFYLCASSIRGIASPLHFGNGTRLTVT.

The chain links TRBV5-1 to TRBJ2-7, with D perhaps matching TRBD1 (5 bases). V lost 0 bases to trimming and J lost 5 bases, with 12 bases between them. In germline, CDR1 is SGHRS, CDR2 YFSETQ. CDR3 size: 14 residues. CDR3 amino acids: CASSLGGRVDEQYV. The DNA of the CDR3 is TGCGCCAGCAGCTTGGGGGGCAGGGTGGACGAGCAGTACGTC.

The V and J genes are TRBV19 and TRBJ2-1; 10 bases align to TRBD2. Germline CDR1 is LNHDA and CDR2 is SQIVND (reference sequence). The junction had 3 bases not matched to a gene; V was cut back by 10 bases and J by 3 bases. CDR3 length: 13 amino acids. CDR3 loop: CATSGRVYNEQFF. The CDR3 DNA follows: TGTGCCACTAGCGGGAGAGTCTACAATGAGCAGTTCTTC. The full variable domain, with the rest looked up from reference TRBV19 and TRBJ2-1, is DGGITQSPKYLFRKEGQNVTLSCEQNLNHDAMYWYRQDPGQGLRLIYYSQIVNDFQKGDIAEGYSVSREKKESFPLTVTSAQKNPTAFYLCATSGRVYNEQFFGPGTRLTVL.

The chain employs TRBV29-1 and TRBJ2-3; 10 bases align to TRBD2. This CDR3 has 17 amino acids. The germline gives CDR1 SQVTM, CDR2 ANQGSEA. The V and J ends lost 1 base and 1 base, in that order; junction bases with no gene match: 8. The CDR3 reads CSVEGLAGEEGTDTQYF. The CDR3 nucleotides are TGCAGCGTTGAAGGGCTAGCGGGAGAGGAAGGCACAGATACGCAGTATTTT.

V usage is TRBV28 and J usage is TRBJ2-7, with 8 positions matching TRBD1. CDR1 and CDR2 from the germline V gene are MDHEN and SYDVKM. This CDR3 region has 15 residues. J lost 3 bases, V lost 5 bases, and 9 bases had no gene match. The CDR3 DNA reads TGTGCCAGCAGTAGGACAGGGATAGGTGTCTACGAGCAGTACTTC. Its protein product is CASSRTGIGVYEQYF.

V and J are TRBV4-1 and TRBJ2-5; a weak D match, TRBD1 (5 bases). The CDR3 totals 15 residues. Germline V gives CDR1 MGHRA, CDR2 YSYEKL. V was trimmed by 4 bases and J by 4 bases, leaving 16 bases between them. CDR3 amino acids: CASSPPSTAGETQYF. The CDR3 DNA sequence: TGCGCCAGCAGCCCACCCTCGACAGCTGGAGAGACCCAGTACTTC.

The V gene is TRBV2, the J gene TRBJ2-7; TRBD2 is a possible D gene (6 bases). With 8 bases removed from V and 1 base from J, the gap between germline ends came to 9 bases. This CDR3 is 12 amino acids long. CDR1 is SNHLY and CDR2 is FYNNEI in the germline V gene. This CDR3 is CASGAGSYEQYF. CDR3 sequence (DNA): TGTGCCAGCGGAGCGGGTTCCTACGAGCAGTACTTC.

The J gene is TRBJ2-1, the V gene TRBV4-2; a weak D match, TRBD2 (5 bases). The CDR3 contains 16 residues. V was trimmed by 1 base and J by 0 bases, leaving 10 bases between them. The germline V gene has CDR1 LGHNA and CDR2 YNFKEQ. CDR3 amino acids: CASSQGVGSSYNEQFF. The DNA of the CDR3 is TGTGCCAGCAGCCAAGGTGTGGGGAGCTCCTACAATGAGCAGTTCTTC.